Each of the 10 T cell receptor beta chains below was sequenced from the same sample in a study of control samples from healthy donors and cancer patients. The table came from immunoSEQ multiplex PCR; TCRdb's copy has only in-frame clones and leaves some out. The sample shows tens of thousands of clones, around 87% of them seen only once. The sequencing sample was made of blood. These receptors all come from a middle-aged man in good health.

This chain joins TRBV12-5 and TRBJ2-3; tentative D call: TRBD2 (6 bases). V lost 6 bases, J lost 3 bases, and 16 bases lay in between. In germline, CDR1 is LGHNT, CDR2 FRNRAP. CDR3 length: 15 residues. The CDR3 sequence: CASGRGVGETDTQYF. The CDR3 coding sequence is TGTGCTAGTGGGCGGGGTGTAGGGGAAACAGATACGCAGTATTTT.

In its sample, this clone was seen a few times. V usage is TRBV5-8 and J usage is TRBJ1-2, with D maybe TRBD1 (5 bases). V lost 2 bases to trimming and J lost 5 bases, with 7 bases between them. The CDR3 consists of 12 residues. Germline-derived CDR1 and CDR2 are SGHTS and YDEGEE. This CDR3 reads CASSLPGYGYTF. The CDR3 DNA is TGTGCCAGCAGCTTACCAGGGTATGGCTACACCTTC.

This chain connects TRBV9 to TRBJ2-2, with 7 bases fitting TRBD2. CDR1 and CDR2 from the germline V gene are SGDLS and YYNGEE. Trimming took 4 bases from V and 5 from J; bases not matched to a gene: 11. This CDR3 is built from 16 residues. The chain's CDR3 is CASSPGSGGRTGELFF. CDR3 coding DNA: TGTGCCAGCAGCCCTGGGTCGGGGGGAAGGACCGGGGAGCTGTTTTTT.

The chain employs TRBV15 and TRBJ2-7, with D possibly TRBD1 on 5 matching bases. The CDR3 runs to 13 residues. Germline values: CDR1 LNHNV, CDR2 YYDKDF (reference sequence). This CDR3 is CATRSRAGIVQDV. In DNA, the CDR3 is TGTGCCACCAGGTCCCGGGCAGGGATCGTTCAGGACGTC.

This chain links TRBV3-1 (or the pseudogene TRBV3-2) with TRBJ2-5; D is ambiguous. Per the germline V gene, CDR1 is LGHDT and CDR2 is YNNKEL (reference sequence). The V gene lost 11 bases and the J gene lost 13 bases, with 14 bases spanning the gap. This CDR3 region has 9 residues. The CDR3 coding sequence is TGTGCCCGAAGAATACGGGTGTACTTC. Translation gives CARRIRVYF.

This clone was recorded a few times. The chain uses TRBV3-1 (or the pseudogene TRBV3-2) and TRBJ1-1; D ambiguous. Germline values: CDR1 LGHDT, CDR2 YNNKEL (reference sequence). V gave up 6 bases and J gave up 11 bases, with 7 bases separating them. This CDR3 has 9 amino acids. CDR3 amino acids: CASRGSAFF. In DNA, the CDR3 is TGTGCCAGCAGGGGATCGGCTTTCTTT.

This chain links TRBV7-2 with TRBJ2-2; 9 bases align to TRBD1. V shed 6 bases, J shed 6 bases, and the junction held 14 bases outside the gene matches. In germline, CDR1 is SGHTA, CDR2 FQGNSA. The CDR3 contains 17 residues. In DNA form, the CDR3 reads TGTGCCAGCAGTAGAAATTACAGGGGGCTAACAGCCGGGGAGCTGTTTTTT. It encodes CASSRNYRGLTAGELFF.

The CDR3, as DNA: TGTGCCAGCAGGAAATCCGGGAACAATGAAAAACTGTTTTTT. It codes for CASRKSGNNEKLFF. The chain is built from TRBV6-5 and TRBJ1-4; the D is unclear. Germline V lookup: CDR1 MNHEY, CDR2 SVGAGI. The CDR3 runs to 14 residues. V was shortened by 6 bases and J by 5 bases, with 13 bases between the two germline ends.

V usage is TRBV30 and J usage is TRBJ2-6; D tentatively fits TRBD1 or TRBD2 (5 bases each). V was shortened by 8 bases and J by 2 bases, with 13 bases between the two germline ends. Per germline, CDR1 GTSNPN and CDR2 SVGIG (reference sequence). The CDR3 runs 14 residues. CDR3 in DNA: TGTGCCGGGACCGCCCGGACTGGGGCCAACGTCCTGACTTTC. Translating gives CAGTARTGANVLTF.

This clone has just one count. V usage is TRBV19 and J usage is TRBJ1-1; no clear D. This CDR3 comprises 15 residues. The V end was cut by 4 bases, the J end by 4 bases, with 16 bases between. Germline-derived CDR1 and CDR2 are LNHDA and SQIVND (reference sequence). In DNA, the CDR3 is TGTGCCAGTAGTAGGAGTGCGGGTTCAGGCACTGAAGCTTTCTTT. Translation gives CASSRSAGSGTEAFF.